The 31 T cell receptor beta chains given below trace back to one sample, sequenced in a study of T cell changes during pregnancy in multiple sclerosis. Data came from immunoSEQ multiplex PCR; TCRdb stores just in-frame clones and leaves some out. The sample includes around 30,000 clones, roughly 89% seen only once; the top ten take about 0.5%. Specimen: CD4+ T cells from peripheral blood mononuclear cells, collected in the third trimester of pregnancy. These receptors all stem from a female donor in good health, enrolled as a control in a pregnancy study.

CDR3 in amino acids: CASSVGLAGRYNEQFF. DNA for the CDR3: TGTGCCAGCAGCGTCGGACTAGCGGGGAGATACAATGAGCAGTTCTTC. The genes are TRBV5-8 and TRBJ2-1; TRBD2 aligns across 12 bases. The V segment lost 4 bases and the J segment 4 bases; nucleotides outside the gene matches: 6. CDR1 is SGHTS, CDR2 YDEGEE, per germline. The CDR3 has 16 residues.

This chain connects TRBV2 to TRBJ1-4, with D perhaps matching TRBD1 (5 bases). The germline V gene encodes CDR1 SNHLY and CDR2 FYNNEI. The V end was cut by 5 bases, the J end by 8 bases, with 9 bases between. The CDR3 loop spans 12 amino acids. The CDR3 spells CASSQGREKLFF. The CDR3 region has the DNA TGTGCCAGCAGTCAGGGTCGGGAAAAACTGTTTTTT.

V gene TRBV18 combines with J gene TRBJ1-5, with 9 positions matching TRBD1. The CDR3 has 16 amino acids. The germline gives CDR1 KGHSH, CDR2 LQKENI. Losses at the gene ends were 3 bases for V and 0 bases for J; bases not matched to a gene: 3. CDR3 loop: CASSPGQGSSNQPQHF. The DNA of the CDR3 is TGTGCCAGCTCACCGGGACAGGGTAGTAGCAATCAGCCCCAGCATTTT.

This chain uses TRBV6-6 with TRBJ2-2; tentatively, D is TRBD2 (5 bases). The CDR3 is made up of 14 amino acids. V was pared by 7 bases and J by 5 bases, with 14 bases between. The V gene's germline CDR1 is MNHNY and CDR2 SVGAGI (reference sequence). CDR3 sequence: CASIPRGITGELFF. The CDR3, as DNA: TGTGCCAGCATTCCAAGAGGGATTACCGGGGAGCTGTTTTTT.

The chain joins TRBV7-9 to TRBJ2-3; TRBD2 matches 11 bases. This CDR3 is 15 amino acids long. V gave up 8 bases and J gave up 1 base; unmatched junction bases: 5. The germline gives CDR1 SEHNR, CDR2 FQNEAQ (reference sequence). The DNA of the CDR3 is TGTGCCAGCGGAGCGGGACTAGCGGGCACAGATACGCAGTATTTT. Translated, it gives CASGAGLAGTDTQYF.

This chain's CDR3 is CASSSLGSGYAYEQYF. CDR3 sequence (DNA): TGTGCCAGCAGTTCCTTAGGTAGCGGCTATGCCTACGAGCAGTACTTC. The V call is TRBV27, the J call TRBJ2-7, with a possible D match to TRBD2 (6 bases). This CDR3 contains 16 residues. Trimming pared 4 bases from V and 2 bases from J, leaving 18 bases between. Germline V lookup: CDR1 MNHEY, CDR2 SMNVEV (reference sequence).

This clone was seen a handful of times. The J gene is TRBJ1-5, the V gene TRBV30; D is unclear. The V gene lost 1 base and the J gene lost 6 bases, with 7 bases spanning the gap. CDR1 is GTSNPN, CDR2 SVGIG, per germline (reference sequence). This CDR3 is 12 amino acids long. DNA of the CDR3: TGTGCCTGGAGTGATACGGGTCAGCCCCAGCATTTT. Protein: CAWSDTGQPQHF.

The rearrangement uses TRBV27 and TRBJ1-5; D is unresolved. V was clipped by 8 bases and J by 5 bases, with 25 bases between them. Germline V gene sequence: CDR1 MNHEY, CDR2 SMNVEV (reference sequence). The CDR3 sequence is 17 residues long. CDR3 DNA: TGTGCCAGCGCCAATATAGCGGGGAGGAGCGGGCATCAGCCCCAGCATTTT. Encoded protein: CASANIAGRSGHQPQHF.

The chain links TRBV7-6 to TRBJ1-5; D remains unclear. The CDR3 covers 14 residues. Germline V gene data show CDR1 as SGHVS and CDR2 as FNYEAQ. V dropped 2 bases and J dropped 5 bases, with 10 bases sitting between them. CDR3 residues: CASSLRTFDQPQHF. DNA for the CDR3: TGTGCCAGCAGCTTACGAACATTTGATCAGCCCCAGCATTTT.

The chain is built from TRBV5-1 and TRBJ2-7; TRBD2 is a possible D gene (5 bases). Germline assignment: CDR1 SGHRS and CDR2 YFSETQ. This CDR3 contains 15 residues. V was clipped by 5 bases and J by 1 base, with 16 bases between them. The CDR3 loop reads CASRNELVSSYEQYF. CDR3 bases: TGCGCCAGCAGAAATGAACTAGTGTCGTCCTACGAGCAGTACTTC. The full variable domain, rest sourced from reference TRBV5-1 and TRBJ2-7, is KAGVTQTPRYLIKTRGQQVTLSCSPISGHRSVSWYQQTPGQGLQFLFEYFSETQRNKGNFPGRFSGRQFSNSRSEMNVSTLELGDSALYLCASRNELVSSYEQYFGPGTRLTVT.

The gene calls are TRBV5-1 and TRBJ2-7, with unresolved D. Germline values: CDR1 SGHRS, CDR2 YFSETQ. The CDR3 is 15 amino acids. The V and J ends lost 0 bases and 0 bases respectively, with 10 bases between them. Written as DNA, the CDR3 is TGCGCCAGCAGCTTGGAGCCTATCGCCTCCTACGAGCAGTACTTC. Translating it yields CASSLEPIASYEQYF.

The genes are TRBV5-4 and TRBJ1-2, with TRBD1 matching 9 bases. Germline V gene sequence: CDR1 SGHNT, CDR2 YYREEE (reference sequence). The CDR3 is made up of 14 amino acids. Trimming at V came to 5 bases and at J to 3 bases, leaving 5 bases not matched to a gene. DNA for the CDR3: TGTGCCAGCAGGGGACAGGGAGGTGACTATGGCTACACCTTC. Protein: CASRGQGGDYGYTF.

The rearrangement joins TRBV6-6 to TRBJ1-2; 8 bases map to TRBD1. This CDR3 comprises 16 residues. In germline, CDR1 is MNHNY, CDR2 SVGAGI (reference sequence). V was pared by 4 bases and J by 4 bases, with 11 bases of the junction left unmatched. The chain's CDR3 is CASSLLPGQGPYGYTF. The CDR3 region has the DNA TGTGCCAGCAGTTTACTACCCGGACAGGGCCCCTATGGCTACACCTTC.

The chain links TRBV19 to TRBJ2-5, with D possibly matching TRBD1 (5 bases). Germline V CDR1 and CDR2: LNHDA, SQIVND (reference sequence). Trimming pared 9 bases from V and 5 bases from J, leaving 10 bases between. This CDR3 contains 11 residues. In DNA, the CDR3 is TGTGCCAGCAGGGCGGCGGAGACCCAGTACTTC. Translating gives CASRAAETQYF.

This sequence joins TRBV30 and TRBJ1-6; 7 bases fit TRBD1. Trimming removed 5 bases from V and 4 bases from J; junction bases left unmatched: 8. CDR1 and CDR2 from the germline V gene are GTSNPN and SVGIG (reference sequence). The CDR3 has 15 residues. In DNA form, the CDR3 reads TGTGCCTGGGCAACCGGGACAGAATATAATTCACCCCTCCACTTT. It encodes CAWATGTEYNSPLHF.

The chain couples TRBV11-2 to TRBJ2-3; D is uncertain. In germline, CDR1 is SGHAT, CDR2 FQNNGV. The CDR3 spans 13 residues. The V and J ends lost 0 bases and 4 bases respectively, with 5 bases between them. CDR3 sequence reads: CASSLDRADTQYF. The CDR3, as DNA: TGTGCCAGCAGCTTAGACCGTGCAGATACGCAGTATTTT.

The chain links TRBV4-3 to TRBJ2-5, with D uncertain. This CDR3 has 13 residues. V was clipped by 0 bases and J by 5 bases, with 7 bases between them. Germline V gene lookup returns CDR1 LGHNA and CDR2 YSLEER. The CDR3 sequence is CASSQDYRETQYF. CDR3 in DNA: TGCGCCAGCAGCCAAGATTATCGGGAGACCCAGTACTTC.

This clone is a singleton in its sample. The CDR3 region has the DNA TGTGCCAGCAACCTAGCGGGGGGGCCGGTCGGGGAGCTGTTTTTT. Protein sequence: CASNLAGGPVGELFF. V usage is TRBV6-5 and J usage is TRBJ2-2; 12 positions match TRBD2. Looked up from germline, CDR1 is MNHEY and CDR2 is SVGAGI. Losses at the gene ends were 7 bases for V and 7 bases for J; bases not matched to a gene: 7. This CDR3 is built from 15 residues.

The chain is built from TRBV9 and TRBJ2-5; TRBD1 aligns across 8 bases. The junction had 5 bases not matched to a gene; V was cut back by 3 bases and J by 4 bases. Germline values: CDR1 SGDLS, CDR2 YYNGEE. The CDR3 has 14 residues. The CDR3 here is CASSAPGTGETQYF. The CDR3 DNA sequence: TGTGCCAGCAGCGCCCCCGGGACAGGAGAGACCCAGTACTTC.

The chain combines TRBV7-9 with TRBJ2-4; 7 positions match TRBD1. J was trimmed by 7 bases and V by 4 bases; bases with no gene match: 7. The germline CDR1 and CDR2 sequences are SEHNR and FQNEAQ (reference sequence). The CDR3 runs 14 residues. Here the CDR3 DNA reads TGTGCCAGCAGCTCCACAGGGGTTAACAACATTCAGTACTTC. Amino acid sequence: CASSSTGVNNIQYF. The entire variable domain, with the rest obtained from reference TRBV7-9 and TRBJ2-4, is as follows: DTGVSQNPRHKITKRGQNVTFRCDPISEHNRLYWYRQTLGQGPEFLTYFQNEAQLEKSRLLSDRFSAERPKGSFSTLEIQRTEQGDSAMYLCASSSTGVNNIQYFGAGTRLSVL.

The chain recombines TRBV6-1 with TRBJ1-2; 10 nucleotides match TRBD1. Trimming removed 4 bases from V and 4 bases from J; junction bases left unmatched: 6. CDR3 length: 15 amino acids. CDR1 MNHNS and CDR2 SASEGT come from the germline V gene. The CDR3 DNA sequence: TGTGCCAGCAGTGGACGACAGGGGGCCAGCTATGGCTACACCTTC. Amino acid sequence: CASSGRQGASYGYTF.

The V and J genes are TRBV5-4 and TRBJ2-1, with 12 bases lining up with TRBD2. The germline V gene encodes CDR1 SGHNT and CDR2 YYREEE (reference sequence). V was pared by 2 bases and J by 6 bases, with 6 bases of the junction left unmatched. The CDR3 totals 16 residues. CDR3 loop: CASSFPASGGGNEQFF. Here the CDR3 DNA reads TGTGCCAGCAGCTTCCCGGCTAGCGGGGGGGGCAATGAGCAGTTCTTC.

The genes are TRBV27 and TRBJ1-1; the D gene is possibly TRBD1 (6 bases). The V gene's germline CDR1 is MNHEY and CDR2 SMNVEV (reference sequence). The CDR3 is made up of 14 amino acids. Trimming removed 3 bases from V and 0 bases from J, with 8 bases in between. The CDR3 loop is CASSFGQLNTEAFF. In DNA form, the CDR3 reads TGTGCCAGCAGTTTCGGACAGTTGAACACTGAAGCTTTCTTT.

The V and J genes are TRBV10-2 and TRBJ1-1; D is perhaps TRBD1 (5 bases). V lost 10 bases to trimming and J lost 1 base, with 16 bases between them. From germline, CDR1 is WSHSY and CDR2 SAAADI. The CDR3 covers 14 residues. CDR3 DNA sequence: TGCGCCACCTCGGGCCAGGGCGAGAACACTGAAGCTTTCTTT. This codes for CATSGQGENTEAFF.

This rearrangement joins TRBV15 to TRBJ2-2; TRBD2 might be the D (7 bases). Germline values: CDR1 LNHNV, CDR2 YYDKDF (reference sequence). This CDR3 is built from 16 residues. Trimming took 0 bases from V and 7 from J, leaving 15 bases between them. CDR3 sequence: CATSRDLGGRIGELFF. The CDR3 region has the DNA TGTGCCACCAGCAGAGATTTGGGGGGGCGGATCGGGGAGCTGTTTTTT.

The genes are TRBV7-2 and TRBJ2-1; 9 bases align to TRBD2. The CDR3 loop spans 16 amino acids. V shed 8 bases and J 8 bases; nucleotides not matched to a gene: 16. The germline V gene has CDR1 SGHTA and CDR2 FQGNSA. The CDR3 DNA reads TGTGCCAGCGGAACTCGACTAGCGGCGGAACTGGATGAGCAGTTCTTC. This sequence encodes CASGTRLAAELDEQFF.

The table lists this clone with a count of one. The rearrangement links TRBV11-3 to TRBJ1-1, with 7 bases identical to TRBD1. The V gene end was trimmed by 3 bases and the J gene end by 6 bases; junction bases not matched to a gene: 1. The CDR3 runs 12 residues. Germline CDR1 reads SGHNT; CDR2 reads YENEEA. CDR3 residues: CASSFQGAEAFF. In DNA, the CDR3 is TGTGCCAGCAGCTTCCAGGGGGCTGAAGCTTTCTTT.

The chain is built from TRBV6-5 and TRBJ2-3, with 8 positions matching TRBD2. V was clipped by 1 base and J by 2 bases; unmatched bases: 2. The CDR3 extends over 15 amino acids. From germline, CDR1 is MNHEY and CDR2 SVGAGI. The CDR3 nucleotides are TGTGCCAGCAGTTACTTAGCGGGACCCACAGATACGCAGTATTTT. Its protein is CASSYLAGPTDTQYF.

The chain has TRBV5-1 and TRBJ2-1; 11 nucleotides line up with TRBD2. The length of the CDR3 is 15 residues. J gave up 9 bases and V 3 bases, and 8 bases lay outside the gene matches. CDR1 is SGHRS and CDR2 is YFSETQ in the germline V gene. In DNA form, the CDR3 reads TGCGCCAGCAGCTCGTCACTAGCGGGAGCGGGTGAGCAGTTCTTC. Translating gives CASSSSLAGAGEQFF.

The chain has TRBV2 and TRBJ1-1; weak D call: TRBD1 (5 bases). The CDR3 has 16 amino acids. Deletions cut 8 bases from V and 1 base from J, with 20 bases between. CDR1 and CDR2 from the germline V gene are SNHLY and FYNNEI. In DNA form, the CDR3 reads TGTGCCAGCGGCCTATTGTTCGGGGGTGGGAACACTGAAGCTTTCTTT. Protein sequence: CASGLLFGGGNTEAFF.

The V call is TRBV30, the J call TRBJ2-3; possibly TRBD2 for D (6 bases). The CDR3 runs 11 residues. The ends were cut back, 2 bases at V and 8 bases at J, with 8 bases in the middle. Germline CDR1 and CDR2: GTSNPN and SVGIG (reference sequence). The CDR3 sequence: CAWSPSVTQYF. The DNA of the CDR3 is TGTGCCTGGAGTCCTAGCGTTACGCAGTATTTT.